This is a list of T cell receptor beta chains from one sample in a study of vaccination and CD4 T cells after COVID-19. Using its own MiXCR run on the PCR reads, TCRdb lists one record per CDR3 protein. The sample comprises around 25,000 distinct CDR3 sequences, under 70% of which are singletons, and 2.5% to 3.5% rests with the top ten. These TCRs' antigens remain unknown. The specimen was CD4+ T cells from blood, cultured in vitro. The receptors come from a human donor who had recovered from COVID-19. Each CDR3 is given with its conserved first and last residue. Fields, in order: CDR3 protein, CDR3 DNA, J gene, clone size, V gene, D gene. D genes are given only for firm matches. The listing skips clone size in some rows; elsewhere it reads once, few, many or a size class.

CDR3: CATSASTSYEQYF; DNA: TGTGCCACCAGCGCATCAACTAGCTACGAGCAGTACTTC; J: TRBJ2-7; size: -; V: TRBV15; D: -
CDR3: CASSLRGVTEAFF; DNA: TGTGCCAGCAGCTTAAGGGGGGTGACTGAAGCTTTCTTT; J: TRBJ1-1; size: -; V: TRBV7-2; D: -
CDR3: CASSLGPRDGAGNIQYF; DNA: TGTGCCAGCAGCTTAGGCCCAAGAGACGGGGCGGGAAACATTCAGTACTTC; J: TRBJ2-4; size: once; V: TRBV7-2; D: -
CDR3: CAIRGGRAEADTQYF; DNA: TGTGCCATCAGAGGAGGGAGGGCCGAGGCAGATACGCAGTATTTT; J: TRBJ2-3; size: once; V: TRBV10-3; D: TRBD2
CDR3: CASSLTPATDTQYF; DNA: TGTGCCAGCAGCTTAACCCCCGCAACAGATACGCAGTATTTT; J: TRBJ2-3; size: once; V: TRBV7-2; D: -
CDR3: CASSLDGTNTEAFF; DNA: TGCGCCAGCAGCTTGGACGGCACGAACACTGAAGCTTTCTTT; J: TRBJ1-1; size: -; V: TRBV5-1; D: -
CDR3: CASSQTGGDYGYTF; DNA: TGTGCCAGCAGCCAGACAGGGGGCGACTATGGCTACACCTTC; J: TRBJ1-2; size: -; V: TRBV7-3; D: TRBD1
CDR3: CASSLAPQGVMNTEAFF; DNA: TGTGCCAGCAGCTTAGCACCCCAGGGAGTCATGAACACTGAAGCTTTCTTT; J: TRBJ1-1; size: -; V: TRBV7-6; D: -
CDR3: CASSYSGTQSGTQYF; DNA: TGTGCCAGCAGTTACTCCGGGACCCAGTCGGGGACCCAGTACTTC; J: TRBJ2-5; size: -; V: TRBV6-5; D: -
CDR3: CAISGGGNGMNTEAFF; DNA: TGTGCCATCAGTGGAGGGGGCAATGGCATGAACACTGAAGCTTTCTTT; J: TRBJ1-1; size: -; V: TRBV10-3; D: TRBD1
CDR3: CASSKTVRYEQYF; DNA: TGTGCCAGCAGTAAGACAGTACGCTACGAGCAGTACTTC; J: TRBJ2-7; size: -; V: TRBV6-1; D: -
CDR3: CSALGLAPSPGETQYF; DNA: TGCAGTGCCCTGGGACTAGCGCCTTCCCCCGGAGAGACCCAGTACTTC; J: TRBJ2-5; size: -; V: TRBV20-1; D: TRBD2
CDR3: CASSLAGNTEAFF; DNA: TGTGCCAGCAGCTTAGCAGGGAACACTGAAGCTTTCTTT; J: TRBJ1-1; size: -; V: TRBV7-9; D: -
CDR3: CASSLVRTDTGELFF; DNA: TGTGCCAGCAGCTTGGTCAGGACGGACACCGGGGAGCTGTTTTTT; J: TRBJ2-2; size: -; V: TRBV7-2; D: -
CDR3: CATSRDPGDTYEQYF; DNA: TGTGCCACCAGCAGAGATCCAGGGGATACCTACGAGCAGTACTTC; J: TRBJ2-7; size: -; V: TRBV15; D: -
CDR3: CASSAGGAKNIQYF; DNA: TGTGCCAGCAGCGCGGGGGGGGCCAAAAACATTCAGTACTTC; J: TRBJ2-4; size: few; V: TRBV11-1; D: TRBD2
CDR3: CASSLTASNEQFF; DNA: TGTGCCAGCAGCTTAACGGCCAGCAATGAGCAGTTCTTC; J: TRBJ2-1; size: -; V: TRBV7-3; D: -
CDR3: CSARVRGGGYNEQFF; DNA: TGCAGTGCTAGAGTCCGCGGGGGCGGATACAATGAGCAGTTCTTC; J: TRBJ2-1; size: -; V: TRBV20-1; D: -
CDR3: CATRERDLYEQYF; DNA: TGTGCCACCAGGGAGCGGGACCTCTACGAGCAGTACTTC; J: TRBJ2-7; size: few; V: TRBV24-1; D: TRBD2
CDR3: CASSPRGANTGELFF; DNA: TGTGCCAGCAGCCCCAGAGGGGCGAACACCGGGGAGCTGTTTTTT; J: TRBJ2-2; size: few; V: TRBV7-2; D: -
CDR3: CASRAGTGRIGANVLTF; DNA: TGTGCCAGCAGGGCCGGGACAGGGAGGATTGGGGCCAACGTCCTGACTTTC; J: TRBJ2-6; size: -; V: TRBV6-1; D: TRBD1
CDR3: CASSRFNTEAFF; DNA: TGTGCCAGCAGTCGGTTCAACACTGAAGCTTTCTTT; J: TRBJ1-1; size: few; V: TRBV7-9; D: -
CDR3: CASSGQLNTEAFF; DNA: TGTGCCAGCAGTGGACAGCTGAACACTGAAGCTTTCTTT; J: TRBJ1-1; size: few; V: TRBV19; D: -
CDR3: CATSDGGGTDTQYF; DNA: TGTGCCACCAGTGACGGCGGAGGCACAGATACGCAGTATTTT; J: TRBJ2-3; size: -; V: TRBV24-1; D: -
CDR3: CASSYSGPGNQPQHF; DNA: TGTGCCAGCAGTTACTCGGGACCTGGCAATCAGCCCCAGCATTTT; J: TRBJ1-5; size: few; V: TRBV6-5; D: -
CDR3: CASRPAFGGSTDTQYF; DNA: TGTGCCAGCAGACCTGCCTTTGGGGGGTCCACAGATACGCAGTATTTT; J: TRBJ2-3; size: -; V: TRBV6-1; D: -
CDR3: CASSLIGDSYNEQFF; DNA: TGTGCCAGCAGCTTAATTGGGGACTCCTACAATGAGCAGTTCTTC; J: TRBJ2-1; size: -; V: TRBV7-3; D: -
CDR3: CASSPLQETQYF; DNA: TGTGCCAGCAGCCCCCTCCAAGAGACCCAGTACTTC; J: TRBJ2-5; size: few; V: TRBV7-2; D: -